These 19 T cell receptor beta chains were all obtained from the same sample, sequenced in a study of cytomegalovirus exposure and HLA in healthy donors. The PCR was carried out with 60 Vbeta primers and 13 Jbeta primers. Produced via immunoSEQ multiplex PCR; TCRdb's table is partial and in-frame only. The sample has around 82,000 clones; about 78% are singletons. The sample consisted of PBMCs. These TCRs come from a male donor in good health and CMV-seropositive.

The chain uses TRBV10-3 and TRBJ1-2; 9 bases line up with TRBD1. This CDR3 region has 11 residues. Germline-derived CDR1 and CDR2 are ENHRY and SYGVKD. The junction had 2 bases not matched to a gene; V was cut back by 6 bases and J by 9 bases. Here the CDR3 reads CAISTGGRYTF. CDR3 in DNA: TGTGCCATCAGCACAGGGGGCCGCTACACCTTC.

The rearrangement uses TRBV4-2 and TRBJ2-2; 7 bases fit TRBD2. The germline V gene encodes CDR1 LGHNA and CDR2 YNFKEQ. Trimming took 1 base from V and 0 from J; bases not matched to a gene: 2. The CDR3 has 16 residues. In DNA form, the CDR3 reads TGTGCCAGCAGCCAAGGACTAGCCCCGAACACCGGGGAGCTGTTTTTT. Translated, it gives CASSQGLAPNTGELFF.

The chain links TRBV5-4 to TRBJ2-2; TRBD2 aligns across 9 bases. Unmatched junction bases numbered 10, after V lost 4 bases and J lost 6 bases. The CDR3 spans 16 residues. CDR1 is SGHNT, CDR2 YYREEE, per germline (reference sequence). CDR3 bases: TGTGCCAGCAGCCCCAAAGCGGGGGGACGCCCCGGGGAGCTGTTTTTT. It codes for CASSPKAGGRPGELFF.

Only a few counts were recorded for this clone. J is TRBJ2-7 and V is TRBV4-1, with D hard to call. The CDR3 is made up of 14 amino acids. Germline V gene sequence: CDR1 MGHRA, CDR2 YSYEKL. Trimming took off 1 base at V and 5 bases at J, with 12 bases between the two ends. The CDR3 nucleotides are TGCGCCAGCAGCCAAGTTCGGCGGCTCGACGAGCAGTACTTC. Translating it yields CASSQVRRLDEQYF.

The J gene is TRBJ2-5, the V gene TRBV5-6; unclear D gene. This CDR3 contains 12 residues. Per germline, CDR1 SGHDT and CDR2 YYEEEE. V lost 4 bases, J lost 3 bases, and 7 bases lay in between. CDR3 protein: CASSLLEETQYF. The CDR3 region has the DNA TGTGCCAGCAGCCTACTGGAAGAGACCCAGTACTTC. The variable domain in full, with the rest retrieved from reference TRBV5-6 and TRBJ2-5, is DAGVTQSPTHLIKTRGQQVTLRCSPKSGHDTVSWYQQALGQGPQFIFQYYEEEERQRGNFPDRFSGHQFPNYSSELNVNALLLGDSALYLCASSLLEETQYFGPGTRLLVL.

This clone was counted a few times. The DNA for the CDR3 is TGTGCCAGCGCGGGCGGGAGGGCCCGCGAAGAGACCCAGTACTTC. Protein product: CASAGGRAREETQYF. The rearrangement links TRBV7-9 to TRBJ2-5; 9 bases are a match to TRBD2. The CDR3 spans 15 residues. The germline V gene encodes CDR1 SEHNR and CDR2 FQNEAQ (reference sequence). The V and J ends lost 8 bases and 3 bases, in that order; junction bases with no gene match: 10.

Here the CDR3 DNA reads TGTGCCAGCAGCCTTCCCGACTATCAAGAGACCCAGTACTTC. Protein: CASSLPDYQETQYF. This sequence joins TRBV7-2 and TRBJ2-5; the D gene is possibly TRBD2 (5 bases). Per germline, CDR1 SGHTA and CDR2 FQGNSA. The V end was cut by 5 bases, the J end by 2 bases, with 12 bases between. The CDR3 contains 14 residues.

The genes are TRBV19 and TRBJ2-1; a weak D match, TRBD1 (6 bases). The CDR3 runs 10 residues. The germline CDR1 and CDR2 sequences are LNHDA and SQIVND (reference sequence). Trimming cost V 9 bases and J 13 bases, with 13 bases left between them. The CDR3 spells CARNRVFQFF. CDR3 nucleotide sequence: TGTGCCAGGAACAGGGTATTCCAGTTCTTC.

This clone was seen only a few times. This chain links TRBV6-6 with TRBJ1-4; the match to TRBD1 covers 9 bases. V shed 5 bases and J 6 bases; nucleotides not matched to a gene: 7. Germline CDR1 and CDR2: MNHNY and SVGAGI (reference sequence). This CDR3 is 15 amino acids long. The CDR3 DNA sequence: TGTGCCAGCAGTACCGTGGGACAGGGCTATGAAAAACTGTTTTTT. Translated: CASSTVGQGYEKLFF.

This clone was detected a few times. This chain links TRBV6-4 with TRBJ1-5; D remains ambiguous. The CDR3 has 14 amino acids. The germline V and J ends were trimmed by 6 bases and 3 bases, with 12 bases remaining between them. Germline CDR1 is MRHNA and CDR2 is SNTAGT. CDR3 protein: CASSSGRFNQPQHF. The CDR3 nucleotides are TGTGCCAGCAGCAGCGGACGTTTCAATCAGCCCCAGCATTTT.

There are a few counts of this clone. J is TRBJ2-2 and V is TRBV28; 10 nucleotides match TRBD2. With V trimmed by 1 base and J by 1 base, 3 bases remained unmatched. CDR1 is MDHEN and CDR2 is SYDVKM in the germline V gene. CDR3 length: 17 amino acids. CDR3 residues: CASSLYRLAGNTGELFF. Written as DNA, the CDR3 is TGTGCCAGCAGTTTATACCGACTAGCGGGGAACACCGGGGAGCTGTTTTTT. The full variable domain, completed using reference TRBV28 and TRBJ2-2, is DVKVTQSSRYLVKRTGEKVFLECVQDMDHENMFWYRQDPGLGLRLIYFSYDVKMKEKGDIPEGYSVSREKKERFSLILESASTNQTSMYLCASSLYRLAGNTGELFFGEGSRLTVL.

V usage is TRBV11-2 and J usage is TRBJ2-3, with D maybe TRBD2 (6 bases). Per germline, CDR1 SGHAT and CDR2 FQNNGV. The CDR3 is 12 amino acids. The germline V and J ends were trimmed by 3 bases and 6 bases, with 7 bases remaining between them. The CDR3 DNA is TGTGCCAGCAGCTTGGGGGGTGATACGCAGTATTTT. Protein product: CASSLGGDTQYF.

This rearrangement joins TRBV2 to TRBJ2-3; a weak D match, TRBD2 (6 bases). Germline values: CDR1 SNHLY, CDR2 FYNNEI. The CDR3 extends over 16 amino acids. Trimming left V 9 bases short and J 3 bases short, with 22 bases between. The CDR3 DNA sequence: TGTGCCAGAGGGAATGAGAAGGGGAGCGGGACAGATACGCAGTATTTT. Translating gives CARGNEKGSGTDTQYF.

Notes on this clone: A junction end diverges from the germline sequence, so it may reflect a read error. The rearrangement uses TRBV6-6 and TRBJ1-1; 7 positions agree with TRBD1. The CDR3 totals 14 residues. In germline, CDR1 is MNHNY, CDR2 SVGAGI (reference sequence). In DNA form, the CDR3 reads TGTGCCAGCCGGGGGACAGCGCAGATCACTGAAGCTCTCTTT. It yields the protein CASRGTAQITEALF.

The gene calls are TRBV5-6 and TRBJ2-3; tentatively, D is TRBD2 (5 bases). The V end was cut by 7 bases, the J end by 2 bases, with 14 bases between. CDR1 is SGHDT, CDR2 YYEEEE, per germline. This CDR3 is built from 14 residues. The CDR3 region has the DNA TGTGCCAGCTCCTCCTGGAGGTTCACAGATACGCAGTATTTT. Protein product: CASSSWRFTDTQYF.

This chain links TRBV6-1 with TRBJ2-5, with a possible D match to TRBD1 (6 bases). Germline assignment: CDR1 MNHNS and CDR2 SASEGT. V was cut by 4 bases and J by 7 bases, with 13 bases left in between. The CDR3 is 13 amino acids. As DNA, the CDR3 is TGTGCCAGCAGTGGAACAGGGTTCGGGACCCAGTACTTC. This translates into CASSGTGFGTQYF.

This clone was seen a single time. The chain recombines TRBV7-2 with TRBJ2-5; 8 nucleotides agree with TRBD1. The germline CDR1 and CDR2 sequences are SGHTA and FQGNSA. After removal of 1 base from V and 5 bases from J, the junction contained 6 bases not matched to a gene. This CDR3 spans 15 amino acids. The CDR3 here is CASSLVGTGGETQYF. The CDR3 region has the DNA TGTGCCAGCAGCTTAGTTGGTACAGGGGGTGAGACCCAGTACTTC.

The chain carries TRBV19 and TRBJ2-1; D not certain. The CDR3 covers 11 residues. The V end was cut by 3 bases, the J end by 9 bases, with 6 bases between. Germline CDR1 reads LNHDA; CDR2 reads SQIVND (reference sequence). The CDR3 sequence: CASSMMAEQFF. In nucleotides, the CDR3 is TGTGCCAGTAGTATGATGGCTGAGCAGTTCTTC.

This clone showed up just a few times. The CDR3 DNA follows: TGTGCTAGCGGGAGCTACGAGCAGTACTTC. This sequence encodes CASGSYEQYF. V and J are TRBV28 and TRBJ2-7, with 9 nucleotides matching TRBD2. This CDR3 is built from 10 residues. In germline, CDR1 is MDHEN, CDR2 SYDVKM.